Shown below are 6 T cell receptor beta chains from a single sample sequenced in a study of neurological immune-mediated disorders. TCRdb independently ran MiXCR on the 5' RACE reads; one entry per CDR3 protein. Of some 65,000 distinct CDR3 sequences listed, approximately 4.2% are singletons. The sample taken for sequencing was PBMCs. These receptor sequences come from a man between 45 and 60 years old with multiple sclerosis.

This clonotype was observed many times. The rearrangement links TRBV20-1 to TRBJ1-5; D ambiguous. Trimming removed 6 bases from V and 6 bases from J, with 15 bases in between. The germline gives CDR1 DFQATT, CDR2 SNEGSKA (reference sequence). The CDR3 extends over 13 amino acids. CDR3 sequence: CSARRVRGQPQHF. The CDR3 bases are TGCAGTGCCAGACGGGTTCGGGGTCAGCCCCAGCATTTT.

This clonotype was seen many times. This sequence joins TRBV20-1 and TRBJ2-5, with D unresolved. The germline V gene has CDR1 DFQATT and CDR2 SNEGSKA (reference sequence). This CDR3 has 13 amino acids. V dropped 3 bases and J dropped 5 bases, with 13 bases sitting between them. The DNA of the CDR3 is TGCAGTGCTAGTGTACCGGCTTTGGAGACCCAGTACTTC. This translates into CSASVPALETQYF.

This clonotype showed up many times. The rearrangement joins TRBV7-3 to TRBJ2-1; 9 nucleotides agree with TRBD2. V lost 2 bases and J lost 9; bases outside the gene matches: 8. Germline CDR1 and CDR2: SGHTA and FQGTGA. The length of the CDR3 is 15 residues. The CDR3 sequence: CASSLGIAGDGEQFF. In nucleotides, the CDR3 is TGTGCCAGCAGCTTAGGAATAGCGGGGGACGGTGAGCAGTTCTTC.

This clonotype was seen ten or more times. CDR3 bases: TGTGCCAGCAGCCGGTCGCAGGGTCAGAACACTGAAGCTTTCTTT. This translates into CASSRSQGQNTEAFF. This chain links TRBV12-3 or TRBV12-4 with TRBJ1-1; a possible D gene is TRBD1 (5 bases). The CDR3 consists of 15 residues. Trimming pared 6 bases from V and 1 base from J, leaving 15 bases between.

The chain recombines TRBV10-3 with TRBJ2-1; D is possibly TRBD2 (5 bases). The germline V gene has CDR1 ENHRY and CDR2 SYGVKD. Deletions cut 5 bases from V and 5 bases from J, with 16 bases between. The CDR3 is 15 residues long. As DNA, the CDR3 is TGTGCCATCAGTAGAAGCGGTGGAAAAAACAATGAGCAGTTCTTC. This encodes CAISRSGGKNNEQFF.

This clonotype was detected many times. V is TRBV7-9 and J is TRBJ2-5; 8 bases fit TRBD1. This CDR3 has 14 residues. Germline V gives CDR1 SEHNR, CDR2 FQNEAQ (reference sequence). V gave up 3 bases and J gave up 1 base; unmatched junction bases: 1. In nucleotides, the CDR3 is TGTGCCAGCAGCTTGGGGACAGGCCAAGAGACCCAGTACTTC. Residues: CASSLGTGQETQYF.